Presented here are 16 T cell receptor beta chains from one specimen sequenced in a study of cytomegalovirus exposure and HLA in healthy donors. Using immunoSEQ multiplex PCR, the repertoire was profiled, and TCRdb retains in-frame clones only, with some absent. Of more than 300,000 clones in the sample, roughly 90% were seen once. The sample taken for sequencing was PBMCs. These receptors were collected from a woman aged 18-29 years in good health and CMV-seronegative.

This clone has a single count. The CDR3 coding sequence is TGCGCCAGCAGCAGCAGGACACAAAGCACAGATACGCAGTATTTT. This codes for CASSSRTQSTDTQYF. J is TRBJ2-3 and V is TRBV5-1, with D perhaps TRBD1 (5 bases). Germline CDR1 SGHRS, CDR2 YFSETQ. V lost 4 bases, J lost 0 bases, and 12 bases lay in between. This CDR3 is 15 amino acids long. Using reference TRBV5-1 and TRBJ2-3 for the parts outside the CDR3, the full variable domain is KAGVTQTPRYLIKTRGQQVTLSCSPISGHRSVSWYQQTPGQGLQFLFEYFSETQRNKGNFPGRFSGRQFSNSRSEMNVSTLELGDSALYLCASSSRTQSTDTQYFGPGTRLTVL.

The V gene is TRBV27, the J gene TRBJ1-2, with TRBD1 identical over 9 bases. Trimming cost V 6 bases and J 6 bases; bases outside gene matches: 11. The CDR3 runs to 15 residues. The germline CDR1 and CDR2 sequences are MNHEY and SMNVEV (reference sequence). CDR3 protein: CASSSTGGGYDGYTF. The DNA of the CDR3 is TGTGCCAGCAGCTCTACAGGGGGCGGATACGATGGCTACACCTTC.

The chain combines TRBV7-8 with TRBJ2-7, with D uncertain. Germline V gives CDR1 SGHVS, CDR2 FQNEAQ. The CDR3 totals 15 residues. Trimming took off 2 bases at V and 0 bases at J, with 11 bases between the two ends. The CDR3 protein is CASSLTSGSSYEQYF. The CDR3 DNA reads TGTGCCAGCAGCTTAACCTCCGGTAGCTCCTACGAGCAGTACTTC.

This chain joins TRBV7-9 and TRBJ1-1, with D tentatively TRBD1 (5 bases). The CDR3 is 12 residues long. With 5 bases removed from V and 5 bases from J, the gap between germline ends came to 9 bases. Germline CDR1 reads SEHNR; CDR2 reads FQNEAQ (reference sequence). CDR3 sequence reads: CASSRGFTEAFF. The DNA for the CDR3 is TGTGCCAGCAGCCGGGGGTTTACTGAAGCTTTCTTT.

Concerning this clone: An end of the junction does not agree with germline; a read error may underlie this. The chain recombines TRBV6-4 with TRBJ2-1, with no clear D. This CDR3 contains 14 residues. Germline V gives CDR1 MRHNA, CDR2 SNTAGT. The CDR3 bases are TGTGCCAGCAGTTACTCCACATCCTACAATGAGCAGTTCTTC. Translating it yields CASSYSTSYNEQFF.

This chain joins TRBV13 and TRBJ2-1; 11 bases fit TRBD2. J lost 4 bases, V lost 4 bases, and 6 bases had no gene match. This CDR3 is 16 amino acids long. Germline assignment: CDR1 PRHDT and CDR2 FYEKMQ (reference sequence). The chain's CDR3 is CASSYLLAGGYNEQFF. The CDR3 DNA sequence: TGTGCCAGCAGCTACCTATTAGCGGGAGGGTACAATGAGCAGTTCTTC. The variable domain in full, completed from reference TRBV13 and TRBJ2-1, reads AAGVIQSPRHLIKEKRETATLKCYPIPRHDTVYWYQQGPGQDPQFLISFYEKMQSDKGSIPDRFSAQQFSDYHSELNMSSLELGDSALYFCASSYLLAGGYNEQFFGPGTRLTVL.

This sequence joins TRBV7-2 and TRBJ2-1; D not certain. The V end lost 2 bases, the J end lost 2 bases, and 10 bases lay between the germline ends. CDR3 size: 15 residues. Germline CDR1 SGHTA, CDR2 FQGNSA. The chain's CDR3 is CASSLSLDTYNEQFF. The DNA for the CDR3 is TGTGCCAGCAGCTTAAGTCTAGATACCTACAATGAGCAGTTCTTC.

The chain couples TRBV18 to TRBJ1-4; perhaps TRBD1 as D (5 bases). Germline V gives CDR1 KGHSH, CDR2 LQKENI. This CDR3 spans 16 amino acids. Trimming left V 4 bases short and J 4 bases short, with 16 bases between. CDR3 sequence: CASSLSALRGNEKLFF. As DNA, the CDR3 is TGTGCCAGCTCACTCTCAGCTCTAAGGGGTAATGAAAAACTGTTTTTT.

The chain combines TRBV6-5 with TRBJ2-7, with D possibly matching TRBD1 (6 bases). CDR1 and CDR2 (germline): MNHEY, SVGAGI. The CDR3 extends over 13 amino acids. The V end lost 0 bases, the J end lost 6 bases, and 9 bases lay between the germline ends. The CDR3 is CASSYSAGAEQYF. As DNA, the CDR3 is TGTGCCAGCAGTTACTCAGCAGGGGCCGAGCAGTACTTC.

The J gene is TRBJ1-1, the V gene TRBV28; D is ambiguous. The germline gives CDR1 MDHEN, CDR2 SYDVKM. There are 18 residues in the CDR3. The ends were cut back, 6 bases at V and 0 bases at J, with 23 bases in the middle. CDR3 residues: CASSPSRSRVWMNTEAFF. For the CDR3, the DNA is TGTGCCAGCAGCCCGAGTAGGTCGAGGGTTTGGATGAACACTGAAGCTTTCTTT.

The CDR3 is CASSLGVAGLNQPQHF. CDR3 in DNA: TGTGCCAGCAGCCTTGGGGTGGCAGGGCTCAATCAGCCCCAGCATTTT. V gene TRBV28 combines with J gene TRBJ1-5, with D maybe TRBD1 (5 bases). From germline, CDR1 is MDHEN and CDR2 SYDVKM. The CDR3 is made up of 16 amino acids. V dropped 6 bases and J dropped 3 bases, with 18 bases sitting between them.

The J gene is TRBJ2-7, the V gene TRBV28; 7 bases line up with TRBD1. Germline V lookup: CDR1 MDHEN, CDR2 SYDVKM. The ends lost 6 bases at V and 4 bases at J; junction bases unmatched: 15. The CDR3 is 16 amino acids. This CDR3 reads CASSTQGLGVAYEQYF. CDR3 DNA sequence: TGTGCCAGCAGCACACAGGGGCTAGGGGTGGCATACGAGCAGTACTTC.

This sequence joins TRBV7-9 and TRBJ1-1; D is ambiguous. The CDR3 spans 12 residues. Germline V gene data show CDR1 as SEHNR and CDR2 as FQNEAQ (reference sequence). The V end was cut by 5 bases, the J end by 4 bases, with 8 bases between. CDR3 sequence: CASSIYSTEAFF. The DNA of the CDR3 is TGTGCCAGCAGCATATATAGCACTGAAGCTTTCTTT.

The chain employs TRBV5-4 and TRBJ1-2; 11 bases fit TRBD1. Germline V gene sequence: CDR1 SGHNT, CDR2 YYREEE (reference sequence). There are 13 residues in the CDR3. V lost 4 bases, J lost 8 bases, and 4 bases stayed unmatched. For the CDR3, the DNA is TGTGCCAGCAGCGGGACAGGGGGGGAGGGCTACACCTTC. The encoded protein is CASSGTGGEGYTF.

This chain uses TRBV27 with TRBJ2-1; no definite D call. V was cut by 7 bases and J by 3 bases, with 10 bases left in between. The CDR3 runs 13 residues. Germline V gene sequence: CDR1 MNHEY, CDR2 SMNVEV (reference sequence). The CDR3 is CASKNAHYNEQFF. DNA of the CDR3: TGTGCCAGCAAGAACGCACACTACAATGAGCAGTTCTTC.

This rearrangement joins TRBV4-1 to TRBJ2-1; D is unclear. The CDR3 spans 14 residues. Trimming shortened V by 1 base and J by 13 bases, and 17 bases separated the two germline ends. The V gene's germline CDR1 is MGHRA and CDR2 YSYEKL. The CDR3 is CASSQVESSRAQFF. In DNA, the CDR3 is TGCGCCAGCAGCCAAGTAGAGAGCTCTAGAGCCCAGTTCTTC.